The sequence of this TCR beta chain was determined in a study of identical twins. Study-wide findings and caveats: Low generation-probability sequences were in excess among twin-shared out-of-frame alpha sequences.

This CDR3 is built from 15 residues. On this clonotype: Its antigen remains unidentified.

MiXCR, run by TCRdb on the 5' RACE reads, gives a single entry per CDR3 protein. The table records 1.5 million to 2 million distinct CDR3 sequences, under 35% of them present only once. The V gene is TRBV21-1, the J gene TRBJ1-1; no check of the table's D call, TRBD1, against the DNA was made. TRBV21-1 is listed as a pseudogene. The clonotype was recovered from a newborn girl in good health. Sequencing was carried out using cord blood. Written as DNA, the CDR3 is TGTGCCAGCAGCCCCCTCACACATTTAGGCGCTGAAGCTTTCTTT. Residues: CASSPLTHLGAEAFF.